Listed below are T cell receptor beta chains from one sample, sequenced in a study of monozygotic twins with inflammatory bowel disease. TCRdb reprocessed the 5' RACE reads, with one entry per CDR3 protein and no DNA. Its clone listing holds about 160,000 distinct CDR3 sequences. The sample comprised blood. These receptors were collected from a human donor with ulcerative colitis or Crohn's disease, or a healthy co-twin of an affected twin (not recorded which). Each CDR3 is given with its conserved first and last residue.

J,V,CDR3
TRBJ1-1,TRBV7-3,CASTTSEGRSFF
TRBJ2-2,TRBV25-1,CASSGALAGLAGELFF
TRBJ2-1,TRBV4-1,CASSLLLAGVNEQFF
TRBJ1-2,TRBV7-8,CASSLEEARGYTF
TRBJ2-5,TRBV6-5,CASSYGGGAVETQYF
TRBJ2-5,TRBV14,CASSRRLAGTIYF
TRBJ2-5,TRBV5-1,CASSERFQETQYF
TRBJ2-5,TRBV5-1,CASSWRQGEAETQYF
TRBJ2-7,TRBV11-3,CASSPSRGLYTSYEQYF
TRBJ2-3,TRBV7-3,CASRRDTSTDTQYF
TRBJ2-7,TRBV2,CASSWGTYSYEQYF
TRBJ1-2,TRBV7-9,CASSLNSLGYGYTF
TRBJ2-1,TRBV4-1,CASSHDFYNEQFF
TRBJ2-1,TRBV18,CASSPGKRHNEQFF
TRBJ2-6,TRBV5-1,CASRAGDLGSGANVLTF
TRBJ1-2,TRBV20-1,CSAREDHYGYTF
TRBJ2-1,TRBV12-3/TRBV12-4,CASSWGEGNEQFF
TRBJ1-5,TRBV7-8,CASSLRRAQDRVNQPQHF
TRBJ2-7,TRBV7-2,CASSFNPGEGEQYF
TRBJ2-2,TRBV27,CASSLMGLAGGRSTGELFF
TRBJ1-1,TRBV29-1,CSARDPNTEAFF
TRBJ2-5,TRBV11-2,CASSRQGTETQYF
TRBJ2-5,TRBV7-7,CASSPQGGWETQYF
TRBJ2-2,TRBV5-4,CASSWRQGATGELFF
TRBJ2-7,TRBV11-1,CASTPLGGLSEQYF
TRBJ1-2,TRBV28,CASSWGDNYGYTF
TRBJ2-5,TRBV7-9,CASSLGQGKQETQYF
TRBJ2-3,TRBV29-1,CSVEGGREADTQYF
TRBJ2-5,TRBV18,CASSPVSETQYF
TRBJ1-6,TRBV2,CASSNRDTNSPLHF
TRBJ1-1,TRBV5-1,CASSPSLGGGDTEAFF
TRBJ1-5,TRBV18,CASSWDVGSNQPQHF